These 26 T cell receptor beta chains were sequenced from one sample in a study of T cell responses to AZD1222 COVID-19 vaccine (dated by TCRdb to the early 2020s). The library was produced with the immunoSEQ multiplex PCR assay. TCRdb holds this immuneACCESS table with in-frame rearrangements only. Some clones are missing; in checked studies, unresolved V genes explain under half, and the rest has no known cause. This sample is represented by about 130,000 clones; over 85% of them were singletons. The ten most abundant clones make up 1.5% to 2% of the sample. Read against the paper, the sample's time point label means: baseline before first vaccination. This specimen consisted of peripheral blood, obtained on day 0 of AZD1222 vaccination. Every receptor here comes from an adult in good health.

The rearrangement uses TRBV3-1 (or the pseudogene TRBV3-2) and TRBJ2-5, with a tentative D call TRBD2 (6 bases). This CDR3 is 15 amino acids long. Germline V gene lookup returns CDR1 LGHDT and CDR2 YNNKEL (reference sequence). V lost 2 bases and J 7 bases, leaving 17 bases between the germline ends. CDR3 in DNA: TGTGCCAGCAGCCAACTGGGACTGGCCCCGGGGACCCAGTACTTC. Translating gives CASSQLGLAPGTQYF.

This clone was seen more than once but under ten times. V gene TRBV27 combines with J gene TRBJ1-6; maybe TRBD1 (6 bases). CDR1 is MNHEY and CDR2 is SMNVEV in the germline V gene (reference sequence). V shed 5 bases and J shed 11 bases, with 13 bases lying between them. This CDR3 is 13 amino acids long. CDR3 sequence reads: CASSIEQGTPLHF. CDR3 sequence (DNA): TGTGCCAGCAGTATAGAACAGGGAACACCCCTCCACTTT.

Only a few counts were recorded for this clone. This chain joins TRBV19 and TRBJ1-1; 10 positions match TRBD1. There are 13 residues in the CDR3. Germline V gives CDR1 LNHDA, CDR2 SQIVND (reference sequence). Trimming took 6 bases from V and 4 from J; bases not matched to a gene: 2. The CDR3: CASRGQGFTEAFF. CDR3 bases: TGTGCCAGTAGGGGACAGGGGTTCACTGAAGCTTTCTTT.

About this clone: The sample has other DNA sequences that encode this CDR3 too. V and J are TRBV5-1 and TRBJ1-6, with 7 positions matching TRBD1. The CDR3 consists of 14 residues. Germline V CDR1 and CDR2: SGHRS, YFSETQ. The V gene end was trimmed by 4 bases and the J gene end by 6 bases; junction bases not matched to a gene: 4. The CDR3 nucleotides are TGCGCCAGCAGCCTGGGGACAGCTAATTCACCCCTCCACTTT. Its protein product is CASSLGTANSPLHF.

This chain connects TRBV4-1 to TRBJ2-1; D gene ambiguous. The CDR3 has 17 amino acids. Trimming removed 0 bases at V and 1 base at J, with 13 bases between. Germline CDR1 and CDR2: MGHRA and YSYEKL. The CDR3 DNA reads TGCGCCAGCAGCCAAGAGAGCGCGACTTCGTCCTACAATGAGCAGTTCTTC. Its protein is CASSQESATSSYNEQFF.

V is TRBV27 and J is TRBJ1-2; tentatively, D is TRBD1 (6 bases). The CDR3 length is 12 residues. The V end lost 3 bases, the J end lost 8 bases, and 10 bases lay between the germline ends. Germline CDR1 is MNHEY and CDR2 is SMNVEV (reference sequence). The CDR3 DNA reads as TGTGCCAGCAGTTTTGCGGGGGGCGGCTACACCTTC. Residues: CASSFAGGGYTF.

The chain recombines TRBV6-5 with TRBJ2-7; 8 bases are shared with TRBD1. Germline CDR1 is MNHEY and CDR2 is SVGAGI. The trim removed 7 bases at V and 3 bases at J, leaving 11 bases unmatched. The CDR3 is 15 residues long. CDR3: CASTTTRQGYYEQYF. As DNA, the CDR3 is TGTGCCAGCACCACGACCCGACAGGGGTACTACGAGCAGTACTTC.

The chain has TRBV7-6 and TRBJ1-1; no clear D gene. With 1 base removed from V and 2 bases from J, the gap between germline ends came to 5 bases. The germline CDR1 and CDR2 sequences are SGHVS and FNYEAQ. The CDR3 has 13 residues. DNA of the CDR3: TGTGCCAGCAGCTTAGGACATAACACTGAAGCTTTCTTT. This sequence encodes CASSLGHNTEAFF.

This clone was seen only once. Here the CDR3 reads CASSGVIDEQYF. The CDR3 DNA sequence: TGTGCCAGCAGTGGGGTGATCGACGAGCAGTACTTC. V usage is TRBV28 and J usage is TRBJ2-7; unclear D gene. The V gene's germline CDR1 is MDHEN and CDR2 SYDVKM. The CDR3 consists of 12 residues. V shed 5 bases and J shed 5 bases, with 10 bases lying between them.

The CDR3 DNA follows: TGTGCCAGCAGATGGGCAGGCCCTAATGAAAAACTGTTTTTT. It translates to CASRWAGPNEKLFF. The chain joins TRBV6-5 to TRBJ1-4; D not certain. The CDR3 loop spans 14 amino acids. V was cut by 6 bases and J by 3 bases, with 11 bases left in between. Germline V gene sequence: CDR1 MNHEY, CDR2 SVGAGI.

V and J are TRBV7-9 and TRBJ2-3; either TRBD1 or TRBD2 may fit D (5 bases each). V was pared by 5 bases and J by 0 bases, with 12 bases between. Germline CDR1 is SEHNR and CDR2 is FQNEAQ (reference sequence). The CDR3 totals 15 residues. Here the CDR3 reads CASSPGTLSTDTQYF. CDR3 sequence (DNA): TGTGCCAGCAGCCCCGGGACCCTTAGCACAGATACGCAGTATTTT.

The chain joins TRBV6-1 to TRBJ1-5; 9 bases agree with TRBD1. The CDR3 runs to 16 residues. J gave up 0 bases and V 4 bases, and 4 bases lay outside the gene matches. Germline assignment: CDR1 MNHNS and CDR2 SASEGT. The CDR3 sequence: CASSVGTGHSNQPQHF. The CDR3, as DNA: TGTGCCAGCAGTGTGGGGACAGGGCATAGCAATCAGCCCCAGCATTTT.

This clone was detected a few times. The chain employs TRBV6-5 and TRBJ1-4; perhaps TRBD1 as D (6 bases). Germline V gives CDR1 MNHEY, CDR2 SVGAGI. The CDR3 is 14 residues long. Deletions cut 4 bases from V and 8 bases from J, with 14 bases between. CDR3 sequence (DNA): TGTGCCAGCAGTTCTGGACAGAATGGAGAAAAACTGTTTTTT. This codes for CASSSGQNGEKLFF.

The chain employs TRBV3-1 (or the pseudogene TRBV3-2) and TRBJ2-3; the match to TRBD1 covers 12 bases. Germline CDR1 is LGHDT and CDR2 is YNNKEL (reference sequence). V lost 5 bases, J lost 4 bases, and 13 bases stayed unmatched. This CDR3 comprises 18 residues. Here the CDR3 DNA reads TGTGCCAGCAGCTCCGGGACAGGGGGCACCTTCAGGCCAGATACGCAGTATTTT. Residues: CASSSGTGGTFRPDTQYF.

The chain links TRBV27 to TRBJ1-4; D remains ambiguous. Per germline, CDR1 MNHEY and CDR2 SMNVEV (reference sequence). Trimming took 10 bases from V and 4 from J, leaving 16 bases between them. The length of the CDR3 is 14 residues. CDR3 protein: CATRSPTVNEKLFF. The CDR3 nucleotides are TGTGCCACTCGTTCCCCCACAGTTAATGAAAAACTGTTTTTT.

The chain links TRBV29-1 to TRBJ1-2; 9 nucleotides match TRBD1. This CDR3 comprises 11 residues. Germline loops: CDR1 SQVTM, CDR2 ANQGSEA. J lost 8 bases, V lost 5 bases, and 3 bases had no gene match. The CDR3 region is CSVWTGEGYTF. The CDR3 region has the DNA TGCAGCGTTTGGACAGGGGAAGGCTACACCTTC.

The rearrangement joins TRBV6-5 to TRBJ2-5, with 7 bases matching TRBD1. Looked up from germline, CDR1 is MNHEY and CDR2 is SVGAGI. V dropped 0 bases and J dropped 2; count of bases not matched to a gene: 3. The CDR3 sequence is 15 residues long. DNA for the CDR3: TGTGCCAGCAGTTACTCCGGGACAGCACAAGAGACCCAGTACTTC. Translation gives CASSYSGTAQETQYF.

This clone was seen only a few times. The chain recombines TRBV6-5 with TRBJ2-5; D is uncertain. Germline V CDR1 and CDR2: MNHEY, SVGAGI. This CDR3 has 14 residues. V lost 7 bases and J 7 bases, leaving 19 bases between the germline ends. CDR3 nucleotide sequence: TGTGCCAGCACCAACCGACTCGACCTTGGGACCCAGTACTTC. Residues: CASTNRLDLGTQYF.

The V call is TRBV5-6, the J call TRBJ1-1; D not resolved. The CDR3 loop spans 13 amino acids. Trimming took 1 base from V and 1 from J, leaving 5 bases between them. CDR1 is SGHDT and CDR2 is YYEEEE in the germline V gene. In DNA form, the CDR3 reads TGTGCCAGCAGCTTGCGCGCGAACACTGAAGCTTTCTTT. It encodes CASSLRANTEAFF.

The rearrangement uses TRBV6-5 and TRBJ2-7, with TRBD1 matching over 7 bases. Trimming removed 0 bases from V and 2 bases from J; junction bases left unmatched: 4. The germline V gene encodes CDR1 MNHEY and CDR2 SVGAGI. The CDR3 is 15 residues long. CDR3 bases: TGTGCCAGCAGTTACTCAGGGGGCAAACCCTACGAGCAGTACTTC. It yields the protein CASSYSGGKPYEQYF.

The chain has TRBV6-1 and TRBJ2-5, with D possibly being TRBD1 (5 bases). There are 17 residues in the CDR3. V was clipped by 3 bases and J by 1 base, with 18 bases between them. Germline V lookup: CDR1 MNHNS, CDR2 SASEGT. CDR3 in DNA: TGTGCCAGCAGTGAGCAGGGTTCAGCCTGGCCCCAAGAGACCCAGTACTTC. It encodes CASSEQGSAWPQETQYF.

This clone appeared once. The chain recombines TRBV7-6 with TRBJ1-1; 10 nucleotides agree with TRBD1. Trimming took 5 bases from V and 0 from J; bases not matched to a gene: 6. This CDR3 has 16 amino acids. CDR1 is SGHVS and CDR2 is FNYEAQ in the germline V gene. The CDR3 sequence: CASSPTGTGVNTEAFF. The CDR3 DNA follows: TGTGCCAGCAGCCCAACCGGGACAGGGGTGAACACTGAAGCTTTCTTT.

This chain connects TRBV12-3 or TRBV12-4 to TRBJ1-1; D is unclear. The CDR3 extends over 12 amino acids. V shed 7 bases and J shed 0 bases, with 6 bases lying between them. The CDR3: CASKRVNTEAFF. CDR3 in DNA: TGTGCCAGCAAAAGGGTGAACACTGAAGCTTTCTTT.

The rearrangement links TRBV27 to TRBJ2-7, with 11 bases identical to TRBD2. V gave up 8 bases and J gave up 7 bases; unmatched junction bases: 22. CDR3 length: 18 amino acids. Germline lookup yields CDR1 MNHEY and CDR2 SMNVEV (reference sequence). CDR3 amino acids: CASPGEILYSGRAVEQYF. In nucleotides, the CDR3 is TGTGCCAGCCCGGGGGAAATCTTGTATAGCGGGAGGGCTGTAGAGCAGTACTTC.

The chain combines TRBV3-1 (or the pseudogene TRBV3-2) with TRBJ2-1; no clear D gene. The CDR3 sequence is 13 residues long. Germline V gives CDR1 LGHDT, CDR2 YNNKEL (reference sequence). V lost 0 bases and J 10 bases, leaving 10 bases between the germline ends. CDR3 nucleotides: TGTGCCAGCAGCCAAGATAGGTTTGGGGAGCAGTTCTTC. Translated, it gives CASSQDRFGEQFF.

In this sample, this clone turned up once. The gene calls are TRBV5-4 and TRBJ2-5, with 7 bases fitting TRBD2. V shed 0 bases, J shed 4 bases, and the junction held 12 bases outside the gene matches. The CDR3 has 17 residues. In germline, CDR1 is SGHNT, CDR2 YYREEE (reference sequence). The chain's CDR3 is CASSLGNPSGIRETQYF. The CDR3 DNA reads TGTGCCAGCAGCTTGGGGAATCCCAGCGGGATAAGAGAGACCCAGTACTTC.